Below, 29 T cell receptor beta chains from the same sample are listed, as sequenced in a study of blood T cell repertoires in COVID-19. Here immunoSEQ multiplex PCR was the method, and the copy in TCRdb shows in-frame clones only, minus some. The sample yields about 280,000 clones, around 86% seen once. What was sequenced was peripheral blood. These receptors all come from a woman younger than 45 who had recovered from COVID-19.

The J gene is TRBJ1-1, the V gene TRBV28; tentative D call: TRBD1 (6 bases). The germline V gene has CDR1 MDHEN and CDR2 SYDVKM. The CDR3 runs to 14 residues. The V end lost 3 bases, the J end lost 5 bases, and 13 bases lay between the germline ends. CDR3 protein: CASSFGQLGTEAFF. For the CDR3, the DNA is TGTGCCAGCAGTTTCGGACAGCTGGGGACTGAAGCTTTCTTT.

The CDR3 bases are TGTGCCAGCAGCCGGGAGGCGCCCAGCTCCTACAATGAGCAGTTCTTC. Translated: CASSREAPSSYNEQFF. The chain employs TRBV5-6 and TRBJ2-1; 7 nucleotides align to TRBD2. With V trimmed by 4 bases and J by 0 bases, 7 bases remained unmatched. The CDR3 loop spans 16 amino acids. Germline V gives CDR1 SGHDT, CDR2 YYEEEE.

This chain joins TRBV5-8 and TRBJ2-7; 9 bases line up with TRBD2. Germline values: CDR1 SGHTS, CDR2 YDEGEE. The V gene end was trimmed by 5 bases and the J gene end by 6 bases; junction bases not matched to a gene: 9. The CDR3 runs to 14 residues. The CDR3 loop reads CASRGLAGYGEQYF. CDR3 DNA: TGTGCCAGCAGGGGTCTAGCGGGATATGGCGAGCAGTACTTC.

The rearrangement joins TRBV4-1 to TRBJ2-1; the match to TRBD2 covers 8 bases. The V gene end was trimmed by 1 base and the J gene end by 4 bases; junction bases not matched to a gene: 6. CDR1 is MGHRA, CDR2 YSYEKL, per germline. The CDR3 spans 16 residues. CDR3 in amino acids: CASSQVGAGVYNEQFF. The CDR3 nucleotides are TGCGCCAGCAGCCAAGTAGGAGCGGGAGTATACAATGAGCAGTTCTTC.

This chain uses TRBV27 with TRBJ2-7; 13 positions match TRBD2. The junction had 3 bases not matched to a gene; V was cut back by 1 base and J by 0 bases. The CDR3 has 17 amino acids. The germline V gene encodes CDR1 MNHEY and CDR2 SMNVEV (reference sequence). Written as DNA, the CDR3 is TGTGCCAGCAGTTTATTAAGGACTAGCGGGGGCTCCTACGAGCAGTACTTC. Amino acid sequence: CASSLLRTSGGSYEQYF.

This clone was observed a few times. The chain links TRBV19 to TRBJ1-1; maybe TRBD1 (5 bases). Germline V gives CDR1 LNHDA, CDR2 SQIVND (reference sequence). V lost 5 bases, J lost 4 bases, and 14 bases lay in between. This CDR3 is built from 14 residues. The CDR3 loop is CASSRDGGVTEAFF. The DNA for the CDR3 is TGTGCCAGTAGTCGTGACGGGGGGGTCACTGAAGCTTTCTTT.

The chain recombines TRBV4-1 with TRBJ1-4; D might be TRBD1 (5 bases). Per germline, CDR1 MGHRA and CDR2 YSYEKL. This CDR3 comprises 13 residues. V lost 2 bases and J lost 8, with 9 bases in between. The chain's CDR3 is CASSQLQEEKLFF. The CDR3 DNA is TGCGCCAGCAGCCAATTACAGGAGGAAAAACTGTTTTTT.

This chain connects TRBV7-9 to TRBJ2-1, with 8 nucleotides matching TRBD1. V lost 5 bases, J lost 7 bases, and 13 bases stayed unmatched. In germline, CDR1 is SEHNR, CDR2 FQNEAQ (reference sequence). There are 16 residues in the CDR3. The CDR3 region has the DNA TGTGCCAGCAGCCCCCCGACGACAGGGGCGACAAATGAGCAGTTCTTC. Protein product: CASSPPTTGATNEQFF.

The chain links TRBV2 to TRBJ2-5; 9 bases are a match to TRBD1. The CDR3 is made up of 14 amino acids. V gave up 5 bases and J gave up 4 bases; unmatched junction bases: 5. CDR1 and CDR2 from the germline V gene are SNHLY and FYNNEI. The CDR3 region is CASSTRTGAETQYF. The CDR3 DNA sequence: TGTGCCAGCAGTACCAGGACAGGGGCAGAGACCCAGTACTTC.

This clone was seen only a few times. This rearrangement joins TRBV7-9 to TRBJ1-1, with 7 bases fitting TRBD1. CDR3 size: 14 residues. Unmatched junction bases numbered 6, after V lost 3 bases and J lost 5 bases. The germline V gene has CDR1 SEHNR and CDR2 FQNEAQ (reference sequence). In nucleotides, the CDR3 is TGTGCCAGCAGCTTCGGACAGGTGGGGACTGAAGCTTTCTTT. Its protein product is CASSFGQVGTEAFF.

The chain carries TRBV5-6 and TRBJ2-3; D uncertain. The V and J ends lost 0 bases and 14 bases respectively, with 10 bases between them. The V gene's germline CDR1 is SGHDT and CDR2 YYEEEE. CDR3 length: 11 residues. CDR3 sequence: CASSLGQVLYF. In DNA, the CDR3 is TGTGCCAGCAGCTTGGGTCAGGTCCTGTATTTT.

The chain links TRBV6-5 to TRBJ2-5; the D gene is possibly TRBD2 (5 bases). Trimming removed 8 bases from V and 5 bases from J, with 15 bases in between. Germline V CDR1 and CDR2: MNHEY, SVGAGI. The CDR3 spans 13 residues. The CDR3, as DNA: TGTGCCAGCGCGAGGGATAGTGGGGAGACCCAGTACTTC. Its translation is CASARDSGETQYF.

This chain joins TRBV6-6 and TRBJ1-4; 10 bases are a match to TRBD1. J was trimmed by 6 bases and V by 6 bases; bases with no gene match: 4. Germline V gives CDR1 MNHNY, CDR2 SVGAGI (reference sequence). The CDR3 extends over 14 amino acids. This CDR3 is CASSSTGGDEKLFF. The CDR3 DNA reads TGTGCCAGCAGCTCGACAGGGGGCGATGAAAAACTGTTTTTT.

CDR3 region: CASSWGDYRNGDTQYF. CDR3 sequence (DNA): TGCGCCAGCAGCTGGGGGGACTATCGAAATGGAGATACGCAGTATTTT. The rearrangement uses TRBV5-1 and TRBJ2-3; 7 nucleotides match TRBD2. The CDR3 spans 16 residues. From germline, CDR1 is SGHRS and CDR2 YFSETQ. J gave up 5 bases and V 3 bases, and 12 bases lay outside the gene matches.

The J gene is TRBJ2-5, the V gene TRBV7-2; 9 nucleotides match TRBD2. The V gene end was trimmed by 5 bases and the J gene end by 5 bases; junction bases not matched to a gene: 15. CDR1 is SGHTA and CDR2 is FQGNSA in the germline V gene. The CDR3 is 17 residues long. The CDR3 here is CASSPLLAGGPRETQYF. The CDR3 DNA reads TGTGCCAGCAGCCCCCTTTTGGCGGGGGGGCCTAGGGAGACCCAGTACTTC.

The chain uses TRBV10-3 and TRBJ1-2; TRBD1 might be the D (6 bases). CDR3 size: 16 residues. CDR1 is ENHRY and CDR2 is SYGVKD in the germline V gene. The germline V and J ends were trimmed by 0 bases and 2 bases, with 13 bases remaining between them. The CDR3 DNA follows: TGTGCCATCAGTGAGTCGATACAGGGTAACAACTATGGCTACACCTTC. The encoded protein is CAISESIQGNNYGYTF.

The CDR3 DNA follows: TGTGCCAAAGGACGAAGGGAACAGGTACTAGAGACCCAGTACTTC. It is translated as CAKGRREQVLETQYF. The chain is built from TRBV2 and TRBJ2-5, with a weak D call TRBD1 (5 bases). V gave up 10 bases and J gave up 4 bases, with 22 bases separating them. This CDR3 comprises 15 residues. In germline, CDR1 is SNHLY, CDR2 FYNNEI.

This chain connects TRBV11-3 to TRBJ2-1; 8 nucleotides align to TRBD1. The CDR3 is 12 amino acids. The V segment lost 5 bases and the J segment 9 bases; nucleotides outside the gene matches: 3. From germline, CDR1 is SGHNT and CDR2 YENEEA. Written as DNA, the CDR3 is TGTGCCAGCAGCCCCGGGACAGGTGAGCAGTTCTTC. Translation gives CASSPGTGEQFF.

This sequence joins TRBV6-5 and TRBJ1-2; possibly TRBD1 for D (6 bases). The V gene's germline CDR1 is MNHEY and CDR2 SVGAGI. Deletions cut 0 bases from V and 2 bases from J, with 13 bases between. This CDR3 is 16 amino acids long. As DNA, the CDR3 is TGTGCCAGCAGTTACTCCGACAGGCCCAAGAACTATGGCTACACCTTC. This codes for CASSYSDRPKNYGYTF.

This rearrangement joins TRBV12-3 or TRBV12-4 to TRBJ1-2; D remains unclear. The CDR3 runs 13 residues. Trimming removed 8 bases at V and 4 bases at J, with 14 bases between. For the CDR3, the DNA is TGTGCCAGCCAACAGAACGGACTCTATGGCTACACCTTC. The encoded protein is CASQQNGLYGYTF.

V usage is TRBV14 and J usage is TRBJ2-7; D might be TRBD2 (5 bases). This CDR3 has 16 amino acids. Germline V lookup: CDR1 SGHDN, CDR2 FVKESK. Trimming stripped 1 base from V and 0 bases from J, with 13 bases between. The CDR3, as DNA: TGTGCCAGCAGCCAAGTCGACCGAACTAGCTCCTACGAGCAGTACTTC. It is translated as CASSQVDRTSSYEQYF.

The rearrangement joins TRBV10-2 to TRBJ2-5; 8 positions match TRBD2. The germline V gene has CDR1 WSHSY and CDR2 SAAADI. With 5 bases clipped from V and 4 bases from J, the junction kept 6 bases outside the gene matches. CDR3 length equals 14 residues. In DNA form, the CDR3 reads TGCGCCAGCAGTTCAAGCGGGAGAACAGAGACCCAGTACTTC. It translates to CASSSSGRTETQYF.

The genes are TRBV7-2 and TRBJ2-3; TRBD2 agrees at 10 bases. Germline loops: CDR1 SGHTA, CDR2 FQGNSA. V shed 5 bases, J shed 4 bases, and the junction held 6 bases outside the gene matches. This CDR3 is 15 amino acids long. The CDR3 coding sequence is TGTGCCAGCAGCCGGACTAGCGGAAAGGCAGATACGCAGTATTTT. This sequence encodes CASSRTSGKADTQYF.

The rearrangement joins TRBV6-5 to TRBJ1-5; D unclear. CDR3 size: 16 residues. V shed 4 bases and J shed 0 bases, with 13 bases lying between them. Germline V gene sequence: CDR1 MNHEY, CDR2 SVGAGI. The CDR3 here is CASSLLGRHSNQPQHF. The CDR3 DNA reads as TGTGCCAGCAGTTTACTGGGGAGACATAGCAATCAGCCCCAGCATTTT.

V gene TRBV7-9 combines with J gene TRBJ2-2; D possibly corresponds to TRBD2 (5 bases). Trimming stripped 6 bases from V and 3 bases from J, with 14 bases between. Germline V lookup: CDR1 SEHNR, CDR2 FQNEAQ (reference sequence). The CDR3 consists of 15 residues. This chain's CDR3 is CASSYGEYHTGELFF. CDR3 nucleotides: TGTGCCAGCAGTTACGGGGAGTATCACACCGGGGAGCTGTTTTTT.

The rearrangement links TRBV5-1 to TRBJ2-7; D not certain. Between the trimmed V and J ends, which lost 0 bases and 2 bases, there was a span of 18 bases. CDR3 length equals 17 residues. Germline-derived CDR1 and CDR2 are SGHRS and YFSETQ. The CDR3 here is CASSLGGTGFVTYEQYF. In nucleotides, the CDR3 is TGCGCCAGCAGCTTGGGCGGCACCGGATTCGTCACCTACGAGCAGTACTTC.

The CDR3 DNA is TGTGCCAGCAGCTTGGGGGGACTAGCGGGGGCTACCGGGGAGCTGTTTTTT. Protein: CASSLGGLAGATGELFF. The chain employs TRBV5-4 and TRBJ2-2, with 14 nucleotides matching TRBD2. Trimming cost V 0 bases and J 5 bases; bases outside gene matches: 3. The length of the CDR3 is 17 residues. CDR1 and CDR2 from the germline V gene are SGHNT and YYREEE (reference sequence).

The chain combines TRBV7-9 with TRBJ1-3, with unresolved D. V was shortened by 5 bases and J by 4 bases, with 12 bases between the two germline ends. The CDR3 spans 14 residues. CDR1 SEHNR and CDR2 FQNEAQ come from the germline V gene (reference sequence). Written as DNA, the CDR3 is TGTGCCAGCAGCCCGGGCCGAGGGGGAAACACCATATATTTT. Its translation: CASSPGRGGNTIYF.

This clone came up once. The chain is built from TRBV5-1 and TRBJ1-2; TRBD1 is a possible D gene (5 bases). Germline CDR1 reads SGHRS; CDR2 reads YFSETQ. Trimming cost V 4 bases and J 4 bases, with 14 bases left between them. There are 14 residues in the CDR3. This CDR3 reads CASSPPSGGYGYTF. CDR3 DNA sequence: TGCGCCAGCAGCCCACCATCCGGGGGCTATGGCTACACCTTC.